The 27 T cell receptor beta chains below come from one sample, sequenced in a study of low-dose radiotherapy and immunotherapy resistance in tumors. First-strand cDNA relied on TRAV- and TRBV-specific primers spanning alpha and beta chains. Amplification of TCRs used a constant-region primer and V-primer adapter for around 18 PCR cycles. Via MiXCR, TCRdb re-called the reads, giving one row per CDR3 protein. The repertoire holds roughly 60,000 distinct CDR3 sequences, approximately 25% seen once, with 5.7% in the top ten. Time point meaning: before trial treatment. The input for sequencing was PBMCs, taken before treatment. The receptor set was obtained from a male donor with prostate cancer.

This chain connects TRBV12-5 to TRBJ2-7, with TRBD2 matching over 7 bases. Germline V gives CDR1 LGHNT, CDR2 FRNRAP. This CDR3 spans 16 amino acids. The V and J ends lost 1 base and 0 bases, in that order; junction bases with no gene match: 6. The CDR3 sequence: CASGLASGLLSYEQYF. The CDR3 bases are TGTGCTAGTGGTTTGGCTAGCGGCCTACTCTCCTACGAGCAGTACTTC.

The table lists this clonotype with many counts. The V call is TRBV14, the J call TRBJ2-1, with TRBD2 matching 8 bases. The CDR3 contains 16 residues. Germline lookup yields CDR1 SGHDN and CDR2 FVKESK. Trimming at V came to 1 base and at J to 4 bases, leaving 6 bases not matched to a gene. The CDR3 DNA reads TGTGCCAGCAGCCAAGGCGGGCGGGGGGCTTACAATGAGCAGTTCTTC. It specifies CASSQGGRGAYNEQFF.

This clonotype was counted ten times or more. The chain couples TRBV5-1 to TRBJ2-3; 7 nucleotides align to TRBD1. V trimming: 0 bases; J trimming: 2 bases; junction bases outside the gene matches: 3. This CDR3 is built from 15 residues. Germline V gene sequence: CDR1 SGHRS, CDR2 YFSETQ. Here the CDR3 reads CASSLAGQPTDTQYF. CDR3 DNA: TGCGCCAGCAGCTTGGCGGGACAGCCCACAGATACGCAGTATTTT.

The chain combines TRBV7-9 with TRBJ2-2; no firm D call. V was cut by 3 bases and J by 7 bases, with 6 bases left in between. The CDR3 length is 12 residues. Germline CDR1 is SEHNR and CDR2 is FQNEAQ (reference sequence). CDR3 sequence: CASSFGFGELFF. CDR3 bases: TGTGCCAGCAGCTTTGGGTTCGGGGAGCTGTTTTTT.

This clonotype has ten or more counts. This rearrangement joins TRBV11-2 to TRBJ1-2, with a tentative D call TRBD1 (5 bases). The CDR3 is 14 residues long. Per the germline V gene, CDR1 is SGHAT and CDR2 is FQNNGV. V was trimmed by 5 bases and J by 8 bases, leaving 18 bases between them. CDR3 region: CASSRPLQGEGYTF. The CDR3 DNA reads TGTGCCAGCAGCCGCCCTCTTCAGGGTGAAGGCTACACCTTC.

This clonotype was seen repeatedly, ten times or more. The rearrangement links TRBV5-4 to TRBJ2-1; 12 bases match TRBD2. Germline CDR1 and CDR2: SGHNT and YYREEE (reference sequence). With V trimmed by 3 bases and J by 7 bases, 5 bases remained unmatched. The CDR3 has 15 amino acids. CDR3 DNA sequence: TGTGCCAGCAGCTCTACTACTAGCGGGGGGAATGAGCAGTTCTTC. Translating it yields CASSSTTSGGNEQFF. The variable domain in full, completed from reference TRBV5-4 and TRBJ2-1, reads ETGVTQSPTHLIKTRGQQVTLRCSSQSGHNTVSWYQQALGQGPQFIFQYYREEENGRGNFPPRFSGLQFPNYSSELNVNALELDDSALYLCASSSTTSGGNEQFFGPGTRLTVL.

This clonotype has at least ten counts. J is TRBJ2-7 and V is TRBV18; D not resolved. There are 14 residues in the CDR3. The germline V and J ends were trimmed by 6 bases and 2 bases, with 14 bases remaining between them. CDR1 KGHSH and CDR2 LQKENI come from the germline V gene. CDR3 sequence reads: CASSLKSAAYEQYF. The CDR3 bases are TGTGCCAGCTCGCTCAAGTCCGCCGCCTACGAGCAGTACTTC.

This clonotype was found many times. The gene calls are TRBV2 and TRBJ2-3; D gene unclear. The CDR3 is 15 amino acids. The germline gives CDR1 SNHLY, CDR2 FYNNEI. V was shortened by 6 bases and J by 0 bases, with 13 bases between the two germline ends. Here the CDR3 DNA reads TGTGCCAGCAGAGATAGTCCGCTAAGCACAGATACGCAGTATTTT. Protein: CASRDSPLSTDTQYF.

By frequency in the sample, this clonotype is medium-sized. V is TRBV6-2 or TRBV6-3 and J is TRBJ2-3; TRBD2 matches 12 bases. Germline lookup yields CDR1 MNHEY and CDR2 SVGEGT. The ends lost 5 bases at V and 7 bases at J; junction bases unmatched: 7. The CDR3 is made up of 15 amino acids. CDR3 region: CASSETSGRLNTQYF. The CDR3 DNA sequence: TGTGCCAGCAGTGAGACTAGCGGGAGATTGAATACGCAGTATTTT.

This clonotype has a count of ten or more. This rearrangement joins TRBV6-6 to TRBJ2-3; weak D call: TRBD1 (6 bases). Trimming cost V 6 bases and J 4 bases, with 11 bases left between them. The CDR3 consists of 13 residues. Germline assignment: CDR1 MNHNY and CDR2 SVGAGI (reference sequence). The CDR3 DNA reads TGTGCCAGCAGGTTCAACAGGGCAGATACGCAGTATTTT. It specifies CASRFNRADTQYF.

This clonotype was seen many times. The CDR3 coding sequence is TGTGCCAGCAGCCTTTGGGGTTCACGAACTGGAAACACCATATATTTT. Its protein is CASSLWGSRTGNTIYF. The chain joins TRBV7-9 to TRBJ1-3; D gene unclear. CDR3 length: 16 amino acids. V lost 5 bases and J lost 2, with 16 bases in between. CDR1 is SEHNR, CDR2 FQNEAQ, per germline (reference sequence).

This clonotype was counted at least ten times. This chain connects TRBV11-2 to TRBJ2-3; D may correspond to TRBD1 or TRBD2 (5 bases each). This CDR3 is 14 amino acids long. Looked up from germline, CDR1 is SGHAT and CDR2 is FQNNGV. Trimming stripped 5 bases from V and 3 bases from J, with 12 bases between. The CDR3 nucleotides are TGTGCCAGCAGCGCCCGGGACCTGACAGATACGCAGTATTTT. Translating gives CASSARDLTDTQYF.

This clonotype has ten or more counts. DNA for the CDR3: TGCGCCAGCAGCCAGCACAGGGATGGCACTGAAGCTTTCTTT. Translating gives CASSQHRDGTEAFF. The chain carries TRBV4-1 and TRBJ1-1, with D maybe TRBD1 (6 bases). The CDR3 runs 14 residues. CDR1 MGHRA and CDR2 YSYEKL come from the germline V gene. The V and J ends lost 3 bases and 4 bases respectively, with 12 bases between them.

This clonotype has ten or more counts. The rearrangement joins TRBV5-1 to TRBJ1-2, with TRBD1 as a possible D gene (6 bases). Germline V gene sequence: CDR1 SGHRS, CDR2 YFSETQ. The V end was cut by 0 bases, the J end by 4 bases, with 13 bases between. CDR3 length: 15 residues. CDR3 bases: TGCGCCAGCAGCTTGGAGGGGGGGCGCGGCTATGGCTACACCTTC. It translates to CASSLEGGRGYGYTF.

This clonotype was detected many times. The gene calls are TRBV3-1 and TRBJ2-2; tentative D call: TRBD2 (6 bases). The V and J ends lost 1 base and 6 bases respectively, with 6 bases between them. CDR1 and CDR2 (germline): LGHDT, YNNKEL (reference sequence). There are 13 residues in the CDR3. The CDR3 reads CASSQGGAGELFF. The CDR3 DNA follows: TGTGCCAGCAGCCAAGGCGGGGCCGGGGAGCTGTTTTTT.

The rearrangement joins TRBV6-4 to TRBJ2-7; 8 positions agree with TRBD2. There are 14 residues in the CDR3. The J segment lost 3 bases and the V segment lost 6 bases, leaving 7 bases of the junction unmatched. Germline CDR1 and CDR2: MRHNA and SNTAGT. CDR3 DNA sequence: TGTGCCAGCAGCACCGGGACTAGTCTCTACGAGCAGTACTTC. Translating gives CASSTGTSLYEQYF.

This clonotype was seen ten or more times. This chain joins TRBV5-1 and TRBJ2-7; D not certain. This CDR3 contains 12 residues. V lost 0 bases and J lost 8, with 9 bases in between. From germline, CDR1 is SGHRS and CDR2 YFSETQ. The CDR3 region has the DNA TGCGCCAGCAGCTTGGAAGACACTAAGCAGTACTTC. Protein sequence: CASSLEDTKQYF.

This clonotype was seen many times. The J gene is TRBJ1-5, the V gene TRBV30; no reliable D call. The CDR3 has 13 amino acids. Germline CDR1 GTSNPN, CDR2 SVGIG (reference sequence). Trimming stripped 1 base from V and 2 bases from J, with 6 bases between. The CDR3 DNA follows: TGTGCCTGGAGTGCTGGGGGCAATCAGCCCCAGCATTTT. Encoded protein: CAWSAGGNQPQHF.

This clonotype was seen a few times. The chain has TRBV3-1 and TRBJ2-7; the D gene is possibly TRBD1 (5 bases). V was shortened by 8 bases and J by 6 bases, with 17 bases between the two germline ends. The germline V gene has CDR1 LGHDT and CDR2 YNNKEL (reference sequence). The CDR3 is 13 residues long. CDR3 coding DNA: TGTGCCAGCCGCCTCATGGGGCTTGGCGAGCAGTACTTC. Amino acid sequence: CASRLMGLGEQYF.

This clonotype has at least ten counts. CDR3 sequence reads: CASSLVGLDEQYF. The CDR3 DNA reads TGTGCCAGCAGCTTGGTCGGGTTGGACGAGCAGTACTTC. The chain is built from TRBV5-6 and TRBJ2-7; D not certain. V lost 0 bases and J lost 5, with 9 bases in between. Germline assignment: CDR1 SGHDT and CDR2 YYEEEE. CDR3 length equals 13 residues.

Regarding this clonotype: This may be a read error: a much more frequent sequence differs by one nucleotide. This chain links TRBV19 with TRBJ1-1; 10 bases match TRBD1. The V gene's germline CDR1 is LNHDA and CDR2 SQIVND (reference sequence). Losses at the gene ends were 1 base for V and 4 bases for J; bases not matched to a gene: 6. The CDR3 length is 16 residues. The CDR3 sequence: CASSIVVRDRGTEAFF. The DNA of the CDR3 is TGTGCCAGTAGTATAGTAGTACGGGACAGGGGCACTGAAGCTTTCTTT.

The table lists this clonotype with many counts. V and J are TRBV18 and TRBJ2-1; D is perhaps TRBD2 (6 bases). Germline CDR1 and CDR2: KGHSH and LQKENI. The CDR3 contains 15 residues. Between the trimmed V and J ends, which lost 3 bases and 0 bases, there was a span of 9 bases. Here the CDR3 DNA reads TGTGCCAGCTCACCGGCGGGACCCTCCTACAATGAGCAGTTCTTC. Residues: CASSPAGPSYNEQFF.

In this sample, this clonotype turned up once. The V gene is TRBV12-3 or TRBV12-4, the J gene TRBJ2-3, with D maybe TRBD1 (5 bases). V lost 7 bases, J lost 6 bases, and 11 bases lay in between. The CDR3 runs to 12 residues. As DNA, the CDR3 is TGTGCCAGCACTAAAAAGGGGGATACGCAGTATTTT. It is translated as CASTKKGDTQYF.

This clonotype was picked up many times. The V call is TRBV28, the J call TRBJ2-1; D gene uncertain. With 3 bases removed from V and 5 bases from J, the gap between germline ends came to 8 bases. The CDR3 consists of 13 residues. Germline CDR1 is MDHEN and CDR2 is SYDVKM. Written as DNA, the CDR3 is TGTGCCAGCAGTTTGACGGCGAACAATGAGCAGTTCTTC. It yields the protein CASSLTANNEQFF.

As DNA, the CDR3 is TGTGCCAGCAGCTTAGATCCCGCCAGGGGGAATGAGCAGTTCTTC. As protein: CASSLDPARGNEQFF. The V call is TRBV11-3, the J call TRBJ2-1; 7 nucleotides agree with TRBD1. Looked up from germline, CDR1 is SGHNT and CDR2 is YENEEA. The trim removed 0 bases at V and 7 bases at J, leaving 6 bases unmatched. This CDR3 contains 15 residues.

In this sample, this clonotype turned up many times. The J gene is TRBJ2-4, the V gene TRBV7-9; no firm D call. The germline gives CDR1 SEHNR, CDR2 FQNEAQ (reference sequence). The CDR3 has 13 residues. Trimming took 1 base from V and 10 from J, leaving 11 bases between them. In nucleotides, the CDR3 is TGTGCCAGCAGCTTAGGTGTAAACGGGATTCAGTACTTC. This sequence encodes CASSLGVNGIQYF.

V usage is TRBV12-3 or TRBV12-4 and J usage is TRBJ2-2; 11 nucleotides line up with TRBD2. Germline trimming cut 2 bases from V and 4 bases from J; bases unmatched to any gene: 6. CDR3 size: 17 residues. CDR3 bases: TGTGCCAGCAGTTTACCGACTAGCGGGGCGCCCACCGGGGAGCTGTTTTTT. Protein product: CASSLPTSGAPTGELFF.